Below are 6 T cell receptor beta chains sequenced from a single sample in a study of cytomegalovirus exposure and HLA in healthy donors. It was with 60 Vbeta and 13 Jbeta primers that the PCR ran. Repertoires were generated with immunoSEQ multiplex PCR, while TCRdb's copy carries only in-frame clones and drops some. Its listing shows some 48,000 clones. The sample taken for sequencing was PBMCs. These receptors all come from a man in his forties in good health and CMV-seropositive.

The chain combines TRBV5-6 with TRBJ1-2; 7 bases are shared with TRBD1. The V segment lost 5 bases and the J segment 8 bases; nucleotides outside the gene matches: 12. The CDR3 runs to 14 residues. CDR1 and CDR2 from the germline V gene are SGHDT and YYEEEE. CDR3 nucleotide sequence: TGTGCCAGCAGATCTGGCCCAGGGGGATCGGGCTACACCTTC. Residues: CASRSGPGGSGYTF.

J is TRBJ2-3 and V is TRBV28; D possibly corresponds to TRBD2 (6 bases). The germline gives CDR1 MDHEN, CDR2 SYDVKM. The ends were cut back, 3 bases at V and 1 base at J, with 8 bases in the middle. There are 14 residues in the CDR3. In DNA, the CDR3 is TGTGCCAGCAGTTTGGGGGGTGGCACAGATACGCAGTATTTT. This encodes CASSLGGGTDTQYF.

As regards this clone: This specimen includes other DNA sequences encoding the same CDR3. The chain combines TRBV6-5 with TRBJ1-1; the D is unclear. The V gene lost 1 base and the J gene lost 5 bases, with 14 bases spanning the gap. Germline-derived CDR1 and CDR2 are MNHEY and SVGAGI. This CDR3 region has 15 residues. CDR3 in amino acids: CASSYLGPGGTEAFF. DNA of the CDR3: TGTGCCAGCAGTTACTTAGGCCCTGGAGGTACTGAAGCTTTCTTT.

The CDR3 nucleotides read TGTGCCAGCAGTTCTCGGACAGGGTCGAGTCGAAGAGCAGATACGCAGTATTTT. It translates to CASSSRTGSSRRADTQYF. The chain couples TRBV28 to TRBJ2-3, with TRBD1 identical over 8 bases. The CDR3 contains 18 residues. Germline CDR1 is MDHEN and CDR2 is SYDVKM. V gave up 4 bases and J gave up 4 bases; unmatched junction bases: 16.

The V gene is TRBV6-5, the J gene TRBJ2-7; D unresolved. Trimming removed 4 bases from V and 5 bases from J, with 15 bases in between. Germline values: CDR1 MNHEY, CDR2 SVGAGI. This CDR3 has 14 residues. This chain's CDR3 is CASSSFDKVHEQYF. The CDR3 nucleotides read TGTGCCAGCAGTTCCTTTGACAAGGTTCACGAGCAGTACTTC.

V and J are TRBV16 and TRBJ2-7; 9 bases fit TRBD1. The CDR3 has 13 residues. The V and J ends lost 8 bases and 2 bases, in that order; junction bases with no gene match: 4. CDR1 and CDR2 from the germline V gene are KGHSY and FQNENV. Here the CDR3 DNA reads TGTGCCAGCGGAAGACAGGGGGCCTACGAGCAGTACTTC. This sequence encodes CASGRQGAYEQYF.